The T cell receptor (beta chain) described here comes from a study of cytomegalovirus exposure and HLA in healthy donors. After removal of 5 bases from V and 3 bases from J, the junction contained 3 bases not matched to a gene. Germline V lookup: CDR1 SGHTA, CDR2 FQGNSA. The CDR3 is 13 residues long. The PCR used 60 Vbeta and 13 Jbeta primers. Assay used: immunoSEQ multiplex PCR; TCRdb lists only in-frame clones, some missing. The sample gives 90,000 to 110,000 clones, roughly 71% of which show up once; around 5.4% is in the top ten. What was sequenced was PBMCs. The genes are TRBV7-2 and TRBJ2-5, with TRBD1 matching over 7 bases. The sequence was obtained from a woman between 70 and 85 years old in good health and CMV-seropositive. CDR3: CASSRQGEETQYF. In nucleotides, the CDR3 is TGTGCCAGCAGCCGACAGGGCGAAGAGACCCAGTACTTC.